This T cell receptor beta chain was retrieved from a study of monozygotic twins with cystic fibrosis. Study findings and constraints: Median Simpson clonality of roughly 0.0093 suggested naive T cells predominated.

As regards this clone: No antigen is known for it.

Using immunoSEQ multiplex PCR, the repertoire was profiled, and TCRdb retains in-frame clones only, with some absent. The table lists about 32,000 clones, roughly 90% of them singletons, with under 1% in the top ten. The sequenced sample was blood. The source is a girl aged 2-10 years with cystic fibrosis.

The CDR3: CASSLGGPLGGYTF. CDR3 in DNA: TGTGCCAGCAGCTTGGGAGGTCCTTTAGGTGGCTACACCTTC. The gene calls are TRBV11-2 and TRBJ1-2; D gene ambiguous. Germline CDR1 reads SGHAT; CDR2 reads FQNNGV. The ends were cut back, 3 bases at V and 7 bases at J, with 15 bases in the middle. The CDR3 is 14 residues long.